One sample yielded the 9 T cell receptor beta chains listed below, sequenced in a study of molecular identifiers for immune sequencing clone quantification. TCRdb passed the PCR reads through MiXCR, listing each CDR3 protein once. The sample lists just over 40,000 distinct CDR3 sequences; about 24% were seen once. Sequenced: naive CD8+ T cells from blood, with Jurkat cell RNA spiked in. Subset: FACS-sorted CD8+CD4-CCR7+CD45RA+ naive T cells. The source of these receptors is a human donor in good health. Some libraries in this study had Jurkat cell RNA spiked in.

The sample holds many counts of this clonotype. V is TRBV5-5 and J is TRBJ2-3; D is ambiguous. The germline CDR1 and CDR2 sequences are SGHKS and YYEKEE (reference sequence). The ends were cut back, 9 bases at V and 2 bases at J, with 13 bases in the middle. The CDR3 sequence is 13 residues long. The CDR3 here is CATQLSFTDTQYF. DNA for the CDR3: TGTGCCACCCAGCTTTCGTTCACAGATACGCAGTATTTT.

This clonotype was counted between two and nine times. It may be a read error: a sequence one base away is much more abundant. The V call is TRBV7-2, the J call TRBJ2-3; D might be TRBD2 (5 bases). There are 17 residues in the CDR3. Germline values: CDR1 SGHTA, CDR2 FQGNSA. V was shortened by 1 base and J by 0 bases, with 14 bases between the two germline ends. The CDR3 coding sequence is TGTGCCAGCAGCTTAGGTCCGCGTCTAGCTAGCACAGATACGCAGTATTTT. As protein: CASSLGPRLASTDTQYF.

The chain joins TRBV28 to TRBJ2-2, with TRBD1 identical over 9 bases. The germline V gene has CDR1 MDHEN and CDR2 SYDVKM. The CDR3 totals 17 residues. V dropped 5 bases and J dropped 4; count of bases not matched to a gene: 11. The CDR3 reads CASSTHYRGQGTGELFF. The CDR3 DNA follows: TGTGCCAGCAGTACCCACTACAGGGGGCAAGGCACCGGGGAGCTGTTTTTT.

In its sample, this clonotype was seen many times. The gene calls are TRBV28 and TRBJ2-7; D is undetermined. CDR3 length: 13 amino acids. Between the trimmed V and J ends, which lost 5 bases and 0 bases, there was a span of 8 bases. In germline, CDR1 is MDHEN, CDR2 SYDVKM. The CDR3 nucleotides read TGTGCCAGCAGTACCGAAAACTCCTACGAGCAGTACTTC. This codes for CASSTENSYEQYF.

This clonotype was recorded at least ten times. The chain joins TRBV7-9 to TRBJ2-5, with D possibly being TRBD2 (6 bases). The CDR3 has 13 residues. Per the germline V gene, CDR1 is SEHNR and CDR2 is FQNEAQ (reference sequence). V lost 4 bases and J lost 5, with 11 bases in between. CDR3 in amino acids: CASSSGLQETQYF. CDR3 coding DNA: TGTGCCAGCAGCTCGGGACTCCAGGAGACCCAGTACTTC.

This clonotype was seen more than once but under ten times. The chain couples TRBV19 to TRBJ2-1; D possibly corresponds to TRBD2 (5 bases). Per germline, CDR1 LNHDA and CDR2 SQIVND (reference sequence). This CDR3 contains 15 residues. Trimming removed 7 bases at V and 0 bases at J, with 13 bases between. The CDR3 nucleotides are TGTGCCAGTACCTTAGGGCTAGCCTCCTACAATGAGCAGTTCTTC. Residues: CASTLGLASYNEQFF.

This clonotype appeared once. This could be a read error, since a much larger clone is one nucleotide away. The chain uses TRBV12-3 or TRBV12-4 and TRBJ2-3, with 9 bases fitting TRBD2. This CDR3 is 14 amino acids long. CDR3 bases: TGTGCCAGTACTGCGGGGACTAGCACAGATATGCAGTATTTT. Residues: CASTAGTSTDMQYF.

The V gene is TRBV7-8, the J gene TRBJ1-5; D uncertain. The CDR3 contains 12 residues. Looked up from germline, CDR1 is SGHVS and CDR2 is FQNEAQ. Trimming took 6 bases from V and 6 from J, leaving 9 bases between them. The CDR3 loop reads CASSFMGQPQHF. For the CDR3, the DNA is TGTGCCAGCAGTTTCATGGGTCAGCCCCAGCATTTT.

The V and J genes are TRBV4-3 and TRBJ1-1, with 8 bases aligning to TRBD1. There are 16 residues in the CDR3. Per the germline V gene, CDR1 is LGHNA and CDR2 is YSLEER. After removal of 5 bases from V and 0 bases from J, the junction contained 8 bases not matched to a gene. The CDR3 coding sequence is TGCGCCAGCAGCAAATACAGGGGGGGGATGAACACTGAAGCTTTCTTT. This encodes CASSKYRGGMNTEAFF.